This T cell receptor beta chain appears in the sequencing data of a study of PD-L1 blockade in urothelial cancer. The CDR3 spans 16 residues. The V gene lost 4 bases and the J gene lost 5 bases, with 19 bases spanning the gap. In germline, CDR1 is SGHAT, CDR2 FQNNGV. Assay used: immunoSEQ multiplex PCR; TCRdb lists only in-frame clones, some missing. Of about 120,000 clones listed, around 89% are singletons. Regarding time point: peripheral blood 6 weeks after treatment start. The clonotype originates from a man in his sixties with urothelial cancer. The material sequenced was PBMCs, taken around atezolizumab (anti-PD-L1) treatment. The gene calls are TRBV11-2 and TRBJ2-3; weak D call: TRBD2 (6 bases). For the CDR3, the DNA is TGTGCCAGCAGCTCTGGTGGGACTCCAAATTTAGATACGCAGTATTTT. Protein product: CASSSGGTPNLDTQYF.